This TCR beta chain derives from a study of spatial heterogeneity in lung cancer. Looking at the study overall: Mean representation of each unique TCR and UMI combination in the raw reads exceeded nine occurrences.

Time point meaning: sample taken at primary tumor resection. In each case, whole RNA from tumor, nontumor lung or frozen PBMC was sequenced unsorted. Donation came from some 73 patients with untreated early-stage non-small cell lung cancer. All TCR cDNA molecules were individually tagged with a unique molecular identifier. TCRdb processed the 5' RACE reads anew with MiXCR; each CDR3 protein has one entry. The repertoire includes roughly 80,000 distinct CDR3 sequences, 10% to 15% of them detected once, and about 4.5% sits in the top ten. The receptor was isolated from a male donor with early-stage non-small cell lung cancer. Sequenced here: PBMCs, sampled at surgery.

DNA of the CDR3: TGCAGCGTTGAAGAGGCAGATTACAATGAGCAGTTCTTC. It is translated as CSVEEADYNEQFF. V gene TRBV29-1 combines with J gene TRBJ2-1; D gene unclear. CDR3 length: 13 residues. Germline CDR1 and CDR2: SQVTM and ANQGSEA. The V end was cut by 0 bases, the J end by 4 bases, with 7 bases between.